This entry features one TCR beta chain sequence. Germline-derived CDR1 and CDR2 are MNHEY and SVGAGI. Trimming removed 7 bases from V and 2 bases from J, with 15 bases in between. This CDR3 has 15 residues. The sample originates from a study of blood T cell repertoires in COVID-19. Study background: PBMCs, B-cell-depleted T cells, or T cells provided the cDNA or gDNA that made up the material.

Profiling relied on immunoSEQ multiplex PCR, and the TCRdb table lists in-frame clones only, not all of them. Of 200,000 to 250,000 clones in the sample, 88% were seen once. What was sequenced was PBMCs or T cells enriched from blood (not recorded which). The TCR was taken from a woman aged 30 to 39 who had been exposed to COVID-19. V usage is TRBV6-5 and J usage is TRBJ1-5; D possibly corresponds to TRBD1 (6 bases). The CDR3 reads CASTLAAGGNQPQHF. The DNA of the CDR3 is TGTGCCAGCACGCTAGCTGCAGGGGGCAATCAGCCCCAGCATTTT.